This T cell receptor beta chain originates from a study of blood T cells in healthy people across ages. This clonotype was seen a handful of times. Every donor provided roughly 10 milliliters of peripheral blood. Sample-barcoded 5' priming and a J-beta primer mix drove a second PCR of roughly 6 to 12 cycles. TCRdb reanalysed the 5' RACE reads using MiXCR and keeps one entry per CDR3 protein. The sample yields fewer than 800,000 distinct CDR3 sequences, roughly 49% seen once. This clonotype was sampled from an older woman in good health. Sequencing was done on a sample of blood.

CDR3 DNA sequence: TGTGCCAGCAGAGGGCCGGGGACAGGCTACGAGCAGTACTTC. This sequence encodes CASRGPGTGYEQYF. The chain has TRBV28 and TRBJ2-7; 8 bases are shared with TRBD1. Germline CDR1 and CDR2: MDHEN and SYDVKM. V was pared by 6 bases and J by 3 bases, with 7 bases of the junction left unmatched. CDR3 length: 14 amino acids.